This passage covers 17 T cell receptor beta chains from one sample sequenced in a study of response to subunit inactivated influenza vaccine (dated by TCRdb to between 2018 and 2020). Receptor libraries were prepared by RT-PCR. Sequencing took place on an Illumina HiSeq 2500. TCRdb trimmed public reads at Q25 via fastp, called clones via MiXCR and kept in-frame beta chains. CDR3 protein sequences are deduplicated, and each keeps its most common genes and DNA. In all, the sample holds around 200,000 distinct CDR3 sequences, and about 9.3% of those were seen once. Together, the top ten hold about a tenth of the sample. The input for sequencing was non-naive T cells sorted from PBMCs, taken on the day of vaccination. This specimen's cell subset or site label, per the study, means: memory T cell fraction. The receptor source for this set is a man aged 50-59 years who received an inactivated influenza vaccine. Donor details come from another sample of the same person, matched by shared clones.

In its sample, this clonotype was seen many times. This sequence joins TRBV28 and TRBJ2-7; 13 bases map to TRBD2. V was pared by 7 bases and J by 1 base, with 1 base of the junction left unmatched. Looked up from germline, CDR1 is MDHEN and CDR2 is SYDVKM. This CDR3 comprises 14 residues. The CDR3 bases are TGTGCCAGCATACTAGCGGGAGGGTCCTACGAGCAGTACTTC. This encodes CASILAGGSYEQYF.

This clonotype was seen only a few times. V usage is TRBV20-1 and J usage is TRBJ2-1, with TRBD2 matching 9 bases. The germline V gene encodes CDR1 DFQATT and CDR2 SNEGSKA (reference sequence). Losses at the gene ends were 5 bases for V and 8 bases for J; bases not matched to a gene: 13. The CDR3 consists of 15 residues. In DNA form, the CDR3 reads TGCAGTGCTGAGACCGGGACTAGCATTTTGGATGAGCAGTTCTTC. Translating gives CSAETGTSILDEQFF.

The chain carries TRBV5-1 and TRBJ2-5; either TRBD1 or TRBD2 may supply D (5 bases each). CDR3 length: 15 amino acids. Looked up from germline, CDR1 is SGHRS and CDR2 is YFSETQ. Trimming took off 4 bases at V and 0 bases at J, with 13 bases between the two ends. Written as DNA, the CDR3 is TGCGCCAGCAGCCCCCGAAGAGGGGACCAAGAGACCCAGTACTTC. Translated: CASSPRRGDQETQYF.

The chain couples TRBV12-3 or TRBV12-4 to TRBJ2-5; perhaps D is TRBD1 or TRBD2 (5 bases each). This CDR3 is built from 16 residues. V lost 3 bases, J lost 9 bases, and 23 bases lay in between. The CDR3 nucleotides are TGTGCCAGCAGTTTGGCTAGCAGGGTGAACAAGAGATCCCAGTACTTC. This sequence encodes CASSLASRVNKRSQYF.

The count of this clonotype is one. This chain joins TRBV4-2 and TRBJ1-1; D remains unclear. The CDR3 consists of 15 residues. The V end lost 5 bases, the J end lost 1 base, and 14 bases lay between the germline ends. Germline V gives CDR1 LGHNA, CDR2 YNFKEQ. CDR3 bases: TGTGCCAGCAGCATCATCCTCCAGGAGAACACTGAAGCTTTCTTT. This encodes CASSIILQENTEAFF.

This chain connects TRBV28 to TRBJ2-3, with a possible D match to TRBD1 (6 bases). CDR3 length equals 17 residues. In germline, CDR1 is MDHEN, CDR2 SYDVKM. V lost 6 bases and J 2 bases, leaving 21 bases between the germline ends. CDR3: CASSTPAFTGPTDTQYF. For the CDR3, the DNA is TGTGCCAGCAGCACCCCGGCCTTTACAGGGCCCACAGATACGCAGTATTTT.

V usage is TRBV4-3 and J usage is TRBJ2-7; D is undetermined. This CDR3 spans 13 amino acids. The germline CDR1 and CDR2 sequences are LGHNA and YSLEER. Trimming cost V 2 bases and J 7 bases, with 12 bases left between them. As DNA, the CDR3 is TGCGCCAGCAGCCAATGGGTGGGATGGGAGCAGTACTTC. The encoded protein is CASSQWVGWEQYF.

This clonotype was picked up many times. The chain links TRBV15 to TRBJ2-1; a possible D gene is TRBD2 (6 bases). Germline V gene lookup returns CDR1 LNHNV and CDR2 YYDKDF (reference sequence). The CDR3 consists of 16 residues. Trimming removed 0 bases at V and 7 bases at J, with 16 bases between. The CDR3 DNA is TGTGCCACCAGCAGAGATCTAGCGATCCGGGGGAATGAGCAGTTCTTC. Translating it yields CATSRDLAIRGNEQFF.

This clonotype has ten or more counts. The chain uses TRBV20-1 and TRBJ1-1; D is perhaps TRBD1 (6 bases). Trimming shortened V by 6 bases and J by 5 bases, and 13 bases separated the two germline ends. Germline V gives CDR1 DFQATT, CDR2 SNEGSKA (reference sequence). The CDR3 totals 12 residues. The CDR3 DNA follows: TGCAGTGCCAGCGAAAGGGGGACTGAAGCTTTCTTT. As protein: CSASERGTEAFF.

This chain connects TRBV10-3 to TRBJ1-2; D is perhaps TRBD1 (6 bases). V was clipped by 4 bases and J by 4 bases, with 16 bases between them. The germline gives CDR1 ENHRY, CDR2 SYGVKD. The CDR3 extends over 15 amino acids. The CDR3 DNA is TGTGCCATCAGTGTTAGGTCCGGGGGCACCTATGGCTACACCTTC. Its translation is CAISVRSGGTYGYTF.

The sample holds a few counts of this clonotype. The CDR3 spells CASSATVSGNTIYF. In DNA, the CDR3 is TGTGCCAGCAGCGCGACAGTCTCTGGAAACACCATATATTTT. The V gene is TRBV9, the J gene TRBJ1-3, with D maybe TRBD1 (5 bases). Trimming took 3 bases from V and 0 from J, leaving 7 bases between them. The CDR3 extends over 14 amino acids. The germline CDR1 and CDR2 sequences are SGDLS and YYNGEE.

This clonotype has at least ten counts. The chain's CDR3 is CASSGQVVNEQYF. In DNA, the CDR3 is TGTGCCAGCAGTGGCCAGGTTGTCAACGAGCAGTACTTC. The chain is built from TRBV6-2 or TRBV6-3 and TRBJ2-7; the D is unclear. V was shortened by 5 bases and J by 5 bases, with 13 bases between the two germline ends. Germline loops: CDR1 MNHEY, CDR2 SVGEGT. The CDR3 has 13 residues.

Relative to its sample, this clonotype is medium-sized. CDR3 DNA sequence: TGTGCCAGCAGTTTAGCGCTCATGGGAGCTGACAATGAGCAGTTCTTC. This translates into CASSLALMGADNEQFF. The V call is TRBV12-3 or TRBV12-4, the J call TRBJ2-1; a possible D gene is TRBD2 (5 bases). The CDR3 sequence is 16 residues long. V was shortened by 0 bases and J by 5 bases, with 14 bases between the two germline ends.

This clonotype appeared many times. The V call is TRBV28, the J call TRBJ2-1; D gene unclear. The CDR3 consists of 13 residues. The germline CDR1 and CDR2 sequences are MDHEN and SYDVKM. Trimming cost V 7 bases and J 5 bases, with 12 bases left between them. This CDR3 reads CASKTPQNNEQFF. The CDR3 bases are TGTGCCAGCAAGACCCCCCAAAACAATGAGCAGTTCTTC.

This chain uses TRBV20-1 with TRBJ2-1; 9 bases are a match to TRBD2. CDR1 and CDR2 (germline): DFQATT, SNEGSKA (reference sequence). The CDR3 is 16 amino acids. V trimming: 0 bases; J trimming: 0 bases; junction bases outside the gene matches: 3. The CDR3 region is CSAREGGGASYNEQFF. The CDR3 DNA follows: TGCAGTGCTAGAGAGGGCGGGGGGGCCTCCTACAATGAGCAGTTCTTC.

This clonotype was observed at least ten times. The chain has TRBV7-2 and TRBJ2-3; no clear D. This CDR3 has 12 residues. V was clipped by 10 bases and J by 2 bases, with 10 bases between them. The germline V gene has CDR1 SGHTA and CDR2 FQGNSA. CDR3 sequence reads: CATGGYTDTQYF. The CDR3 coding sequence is TGTGCCACGGGCGGATACACAGATACGCAGTATTTT. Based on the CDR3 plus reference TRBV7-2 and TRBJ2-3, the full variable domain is GAGVSQSPSNKVTEKGKDVELRCDPISGHTALYWYRQSLGQGLEFLIYFQGNSAPDKSGLPSDRFSAERTGGSVSTLTIQRTQQEDSAVYLCATGGYTDTQYFGPGTRLTVL.

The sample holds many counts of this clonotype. The CDR3 DNA follows: TGTGCCAGCAGCCAGGGGGGGGGCAACGAGCAGTACTTC. It is translated as CASSQGGGNEQYF. This chain uses TRBV11-3 with TRBJ2-7; D tentatively reads TRBD1 or TRBD2 (7 bases each). Germline V lookup: CDR1 SGHNT, CDR2 YENEEA. The V and J ends lost 5 bases and 5 bases respectively, with 13 bases between them. This CDR3 has 13 amino acids.